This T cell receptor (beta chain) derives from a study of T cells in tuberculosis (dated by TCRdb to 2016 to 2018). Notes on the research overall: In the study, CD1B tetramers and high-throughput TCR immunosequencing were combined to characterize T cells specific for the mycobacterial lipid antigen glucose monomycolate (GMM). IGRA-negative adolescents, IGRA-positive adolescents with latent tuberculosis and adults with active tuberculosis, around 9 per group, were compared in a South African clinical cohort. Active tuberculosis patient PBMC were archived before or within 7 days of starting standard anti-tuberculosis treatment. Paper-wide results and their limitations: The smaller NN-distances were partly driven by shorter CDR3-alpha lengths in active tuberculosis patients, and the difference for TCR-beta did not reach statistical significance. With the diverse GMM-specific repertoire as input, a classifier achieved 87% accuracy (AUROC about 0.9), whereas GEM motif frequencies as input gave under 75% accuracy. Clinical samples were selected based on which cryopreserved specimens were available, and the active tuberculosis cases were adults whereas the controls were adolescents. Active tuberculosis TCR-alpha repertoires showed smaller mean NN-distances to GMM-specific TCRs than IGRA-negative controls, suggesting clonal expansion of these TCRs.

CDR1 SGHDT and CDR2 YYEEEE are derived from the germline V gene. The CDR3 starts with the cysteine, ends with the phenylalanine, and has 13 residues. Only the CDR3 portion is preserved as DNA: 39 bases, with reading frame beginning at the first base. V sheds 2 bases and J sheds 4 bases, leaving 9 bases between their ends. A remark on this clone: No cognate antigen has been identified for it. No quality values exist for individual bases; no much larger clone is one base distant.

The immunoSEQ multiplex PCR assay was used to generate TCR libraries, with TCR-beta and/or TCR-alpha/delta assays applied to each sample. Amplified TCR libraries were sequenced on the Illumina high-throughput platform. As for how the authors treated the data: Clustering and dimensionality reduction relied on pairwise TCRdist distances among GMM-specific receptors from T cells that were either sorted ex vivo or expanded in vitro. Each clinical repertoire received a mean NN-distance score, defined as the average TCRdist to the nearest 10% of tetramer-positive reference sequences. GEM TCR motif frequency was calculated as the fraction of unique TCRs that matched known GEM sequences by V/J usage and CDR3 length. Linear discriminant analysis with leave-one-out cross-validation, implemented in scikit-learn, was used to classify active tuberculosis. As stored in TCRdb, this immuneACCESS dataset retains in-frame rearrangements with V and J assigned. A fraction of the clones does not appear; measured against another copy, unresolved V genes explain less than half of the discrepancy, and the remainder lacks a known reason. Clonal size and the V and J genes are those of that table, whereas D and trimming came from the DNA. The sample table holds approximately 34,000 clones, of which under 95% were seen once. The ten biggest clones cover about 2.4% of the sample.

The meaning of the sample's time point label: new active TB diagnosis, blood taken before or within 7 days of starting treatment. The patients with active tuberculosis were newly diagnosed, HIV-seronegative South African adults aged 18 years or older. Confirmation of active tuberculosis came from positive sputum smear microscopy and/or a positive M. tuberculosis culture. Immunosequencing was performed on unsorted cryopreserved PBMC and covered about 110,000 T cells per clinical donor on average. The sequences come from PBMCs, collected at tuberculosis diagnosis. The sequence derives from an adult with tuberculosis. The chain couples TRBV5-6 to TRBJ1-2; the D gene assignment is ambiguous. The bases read TGTGCCAGCAGCTTAGAGGGCCCCTATGGCTACACCTTC. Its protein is CASSLEGPYGYTF.